These T cell receptor beta chains were read from a single sample in a study of response to subunit inactivated influenza vaccine. In TCRdb, the RT-PCR reads were re-called with MiXCR into one record per CDR3 protein. The table has about 570,000 distinct CDR3 sequences, approximately 11% seen once. These data were also reused for a study on T cells expressing NK-cell markers.

The specimen was PBMCs from blood, collected on the day of vaccination. All receptors come from a man in his fifties who received an inactivated influenza vaccine. CDR3s include the opening cysteine and the closing phenylalanine or tryptophan. The D gene is left open where the match is weak. Some rows mark clone size as missing; the rest say once, few, many or name a class of expanded clone.

CDR3nt: TGTGCCAGCCGGGATCCGAACACCGGGGAGCTGTTTTTT
CDR3aa: CASRDPNTGELFF
j_gene: TRBJ2-2
v_gene: TRBV12-3/TRBV12-4
abundance: many
d_gene: -

CDR3nt: TGCGCCAGCAGCTTCCTGAGCGGGGGGAAAAAAGGGGACACGCAGTATTTT
CDR3aa: CASSFLSGGKKGDTQYF
j_gene: TRBJ2-3
v_gene: TRBV5-1
abundance: -
d_gene: TRBD2

CDR3nt: TGTGCCAGTAGTACGAACAGGGGGTCCTCCACTGAAGCTTTCTTT
CDR3aa: CASSTNRGSSTEAFF
j_gene: TRBJ1-1
v_gene: TRBV19
abundance: few
d_gene: TRBD1

CDR3nt: TGTGCCAGCAGCTGGGGACAGGGGGCCTACAATGAGCAGTTCTTC
CDR3aa: CASSWGQGAYNEQFF
j_gene: TRBJ2-1
v_gene: TRBV7-8
abundance: -
d_gene: TRBD1

CDR3nt: TGTGCCAGCAGTCCCGGGAGATATGAGCAGTTCTTC
CDR3aa: CASSPGRYEQFF
j_gene: TRBJ2-1
v_gene: TRBV2
abundance: -
d_gene: -

CDR3nt: TGCGCCAGCAGCCAAACGTTCCTCCGGGGACACAACCAAGAGACCCAGTACTTC
CDR3aa: CASSQTFLRGHNQETQYF
j_gene: TRBJ2-5
v_gene: TRBV4-3
abundance: few
d_gene: -

CDR3nt: TGTGCCAGCAGCTTACTAGCGGGGGGCCCCACAGATACGCAGTATTTT
CDR3aa: CASSLLAGGPTDTQYF
j_gene: TRBJ2-3
v_gene: TRBV11-2
abundance: many
d_gene: TRBD2

CDR3nt: TGTGCCAGCAGCACCAGGTCCCAAGGGGAGACCCAGTACTTC
CDR3aa: CASSTRSQGETQYF
j_gene: TRBJ2-5
v_gene: TRBV11-2
abundance: few
d_gene: -

CDR3nt: TGTGCCAGCAGTCCGCTAGCGGGAGGTCTGACAGATACGCAGTATTTT
CDR3aa: CASSPLAGGLTDTQYF
j_gene: TRBJ2-3
v_gene: TRBV6-4
abundance: -
d_gene: TRBD2

CDR3nt: TGCGCCAGCAGCCAAGATCGGAGGGGGGCCTACGAGCAGTACTTC
CDR3aa: CASSQDRRGAYEQYF
j_gene: TRBJ2-7
v_gene: TRBV4-3
abundance: -
d_gene: -

CDR3nt: TGTGCCAGCAGCCCAACGGAGGGGGAACATGAAAAACTGTTTTTT
CDR3aa: CASSPTEGEHEKLFF
j_gene: TRBJ1-4
v_gene: TRBV27
abundance: few
d_gene: -

CDR3nt: TGTGCCAGTAAGACAGGGGTGAGGGGCACTGAAGCTTTCTTT
CDR3aa: CASKTGVRGTEAFF
j_gene: TRBJ1-1
v_gene: TRBV28
abundance: -
d_gene: TRBD1

CDR3nt: TGTGCCAGCAGCTTACGTGGACTAGCGGCCACCAATGAGCAGTTCTTC
CDR3aa: CASSLRGLAATNEQFF
j_gene: TRBJ2-1
v_gene: TRBV7-2
abundance: few
d_gene: TRBD2

CDR3nt: TGTGCCAGCAGTTGGGCTAGCGGGGGACTCAATGAGCAGTTCTTC
CDR3aa: CASSWASGGLNEQFF
j_gene: TRBJ2-1
v_gene: TRBV12-3/TRBV12-4
abundance: many
d_gene: TRBD2

CDR3nt: TGCAGTGCTATACCGACTGGGGGGGGGCGAATCTACGAGCAGTACTTC
CDR3aa: CSAIPTGGGRIYEQYF
j_gene: TRBJ2-7
v_gene: TRBV20-1
abundance: few
d_gene: -

CDR3nt: TGTGCCAGCAGCGTGCAGCCGACGACTAGCTGGTACGAGCAGTACTTC
CDR3aa: CASSVQPTTSWYEQYF
j_gene: TRBJ2-7
v_gene: TRBV7-3
abundance: -
d_gene: TRBD2

CDR3nt: TGCGCCAGCAGCACTCGGACAGGGGCGGCCTACGAGCAGTACTTC
CDR3aa: CASSTRTGAAYEQYF
j_gene: TRBJ2-7
v_gene: TRBV4-1
abundance: many
d_gene: TRBD1

CDR3nt: TGTGCCAGCAGCCTTGTAACAGGGGGCTCTGGCTACACCTTC
CDR3aa: CASSLVTGGSGYTF
j_gene: TRBJ1-2
v_gene: TRBV3-1
abundance: many
d_gene: TRBD1

CDR3nt: TGTGCCAGCAGTTCTGCGGGAGGGAGCAAAAACATTCAGTACTTC
CDR3aa: CASSSAGGSKNIQYF
j_gene: TRBJ2-4
v_gene: TRBV6-2/TRBV6-3
abundance: -
d_gene: TRBD2

CDR3nt: TGTGCCAGCAGCCCGGGACTAGCGACCACCGGGGAGCTGTTTTTT
CDR3aa: CASSPGLATTGELFF
j_gene: TRBJ2-2
v_gene: TRBV11-2
abundance: -
d_gene: TRBD2

CDR3nt: TGTGCCAGCAGCCACATGCAGGGGCCCTACAATGAGCAGTTCTTC
CDR3aa: CASSHMQGPYNEQFF
j_gene: TRBJ2-1
v_gene: TRBV12-3/TRBV12-4
abundance: -
d_gene: -

CDR3nt: TGCAGTGCCCGCGATTTCTCCTATAATTCAACCCTCCACTTT
CDR3aa: CSARDFSYNSTLHF
j_gene: TRBJ1-6
v_gene: TRBV20-1
abundance: -
d_gene: -

CDR3nt: TGTGCCAGCAGTTACCGGGAGGAAGAGACCCAGTACTTC
CDR3aa: CASSYREEETQYF
j_gene: TRBJ2-5
v_gene: TRBV6-5
abundance: -
d_gene: TRBD2

CDR3nt: TGTGCCAGCAGGCGCGCTTGGGGGCTGGCTCCCGGGGAGCTGTTTTTT
CDR3aa: CASRRAWGLAPGELFF
j_gene: TRBJ2-2
v_gene: TRBV28
abundance: many
d_gene: -

CDR3nt: TGCAGTGCTAGAGATCGAGGACTAGCGGGCTACGAGCAGTACTTC
CDR3aa: CSARDRGLAGYEQYF
j_gene: TRBJ2-7
v_gene: TRBV20-1
abundance: few
d_gene: TRBD2

CDR3nt: TGTGCCAGCAGTTTGGGACTAGCGGGAGTCACAGATACGCAGTATTTT
CDR3aa: CASSLGLAGVTDTQYF
j_gene: TRBJ2-3
v_gene: TRBV27
abundance: -
d_gene: TRBD2

CDR3nt: TGTGCCAGTAGTATCTCACTAGCGGGGGTCTACGAGCAGTACTTC
CDR3aa: CASSISLAGVYEQYF
j_gene: TRBJ2-7
v_gene: TRBV19
abundance: -
d_gene: TRBD2

CDR3nt: TGTGCCAGCAGCCCAATCAGGTCGGGCACTGAAGCTTTCTTT
CDR3aa: CASSPIRSGTEAFF
j_gene: TRBJ1-1
v_gene: TRBV7-8
abundance: -
d_gene: -

CDR3nt: TGCAGTGCTAGACCGGGACTAGCGGGAGTAGAGACCCAGTACTTC
CDR3aa: CSARPGLAGVETQYF
j_gene: TRBJ2-5
v_gene: TRBV20-1
abundance: few
d_gene: TRBD2

CDR3nt: TGTGCCACCAGCAGAGATCTGGGGGTGGCGGCGGCAGATACGCAGTATTTT
CDR3aa: CATSRDLGVAAADTQYF
j_gene: TRBJ2-3
v_gene: TRBV15
abundance: -
d_gene: -

CDR3nt: TGCGCCAGCAGCTCAAAGGCAATCGGGACTAGCGAGAGAGATACGCAGTATTTT
CDR3aa: CASSSKAIGTSERDTQYF
j_gene: TRBJ2-3
v_gene: TRBV5-1
abundance: few
d_gene: TRBD2

CDR3nt: TGCGCCAGCAGCTTGGCTCGCTCCTACGAGCAGTACTTC
CDR3aa: CASSLARSYEQYF
j_gene: TRBJ2-7
v_gene: TRBV7-2
abundance: many
d_gene: -

CDR3nt: TGTGCCAGCAGCGCGCCGGGACTAGCGGGACTAGGGGCCCAGTACTTC
CDR3aa: CASSAPGLAGLGAQYF
j_gene: TRBJ2-5
v_gene: TRBV11-2
abundance: few
d_gene: TRBD2

CDR3nt: TGTGCCAGCAGTTTATTCGGACGGGCAGATACGCAGTATTTT
CDR3aa: CASSLFGRADTQYF
j_gene: TRBJ2-3
v_gene: TRBV28
abundance: few
d_gene: -

CDR3nt: TGTGCCAGCAGTCGATCGGGCAGGGGATACATTCAGTACTTC
CDR3aa: CASSRSGRGYIQYF
j_gene: TRBJ2-4
v_gene: TRBV12-3/TRBV12-4
abundance: few
d_gene: -

CDR3nt: TGTGCCAGCAGCTTAGCAGGGACAGAGATTAACTATGGCTACACCTTC
CDR3aa: CASSLAGTEINYGYTF
j_gene: TRBJ1-2
v_gene: TRBV7-9
abundance: few
d_gene: TRBD1

CDR3nt: TGTGCCAGCACGGCAGGGGCGCTTGCAACTAATGAAAAACTGTTTTTT
CDR3aa: CASTAGALATNEKLFF
j_gene: TRBJ1-4
v_gene: TRBV12-3/TRBV12-4
abundance: -
d_gene: -

CDR3nt: TGTGCCAGCAGCCAAGATTTGAGGACAGGGGGCAACGAGCAGTACTTC
CDR3aa: CASSQDLRTGGNEQYF
j_gene: TRBJ2-7
v_gene: TRBV4-2
abundance: few
d_gene: TRBD1

CDR3nt: TGTGCCAGCAGGATAGGGGCTAGCGCGACCTACGAGCAGTACTTC
CDR3aa: CASRIGASATYEQYF
j_gene: TRBJ2-7
v_gene: TRBV7-2
abundance: -
d_gene: -

CDR3nt: TGCGCCAGCACGAAGGAGGGGCCTGTGGAGACCCAGTACTTC
CDR3aa: CASTKEGPVETQYF
j_gene: TRBJ2-5
v_gene: TRBV10-2
abundance: few
d_gene: -

CDR3nt: TGTGCCAGCAGTTTTGGGTCAGGCAGGGGTGAAAAACTGTTTTTT
CDR3aa: CASSFGSGRGEKLFF
j_gene: TRBJ1-4
v_gene: TRBV28
abundance: few
d_gene: -

CDR3nt: TGCGCCAGCAGCTGGAGCCCCGGGACAGGAATCACTGAAGCTTTCTTT
CDR3aa: CASSWSPGTGITEAFF
j_gene: TRBJ1-1
v_gene: TRBV5-1
abundance: many
d_gene: TRBD1

CDR3nt: TGTGCCAGCAGTCCACCGGGGGACAGACCCCAAGAGACCCAGTACTTC
CDR3aa: CASSPPGDRPQETQYF
j_gene: TRBJ2-5
v_gene: TRBV12-3/TRBV12-4
abundance: many
d_gene: -

CDR3nt: TGTGCCAGCAGTTACGAGCTAGGGGGAACCTCCTACGAGCAGTACTTC
CDR3aa: CASSYELGGTSYEQYF
j_gene: TRBJ2-7
v_gene: TRBV6-2/TRBV6-3
abundance: few
d_gene: -

CDR3nt: TGTGCCAGCAGTTTAGTGGTGTGGACAGGGCGCACAGATACGCAGTATTTT
CDR3aa: CASSLVVWTGRTDTQYF
j_gene: TRBJ2-3
v_gene: TRBV12-3/TRBV12-4
abundance: -
d_gene: TRBD1

CDR3nt: TGTGCCAGCAGTGAAGCGGGGGTAAATCAGCCCCAGCATTTT
CDR3aa: CASSEAGVNQPQHF
j_gene: TRBJ1-5
v_gene: TRBV2
abundance: -
d_gene: -

CDR3nt: TGCAGCGCCGACTTCGGGACAGGGAGCCAAGAGACCCAGTACTTC
CDR3aa: CSADFGTGSQETQYF
j_gene: TRBJ2-5
v_gene: TRBV29-1
abundance: -
d_gene: TRBD1